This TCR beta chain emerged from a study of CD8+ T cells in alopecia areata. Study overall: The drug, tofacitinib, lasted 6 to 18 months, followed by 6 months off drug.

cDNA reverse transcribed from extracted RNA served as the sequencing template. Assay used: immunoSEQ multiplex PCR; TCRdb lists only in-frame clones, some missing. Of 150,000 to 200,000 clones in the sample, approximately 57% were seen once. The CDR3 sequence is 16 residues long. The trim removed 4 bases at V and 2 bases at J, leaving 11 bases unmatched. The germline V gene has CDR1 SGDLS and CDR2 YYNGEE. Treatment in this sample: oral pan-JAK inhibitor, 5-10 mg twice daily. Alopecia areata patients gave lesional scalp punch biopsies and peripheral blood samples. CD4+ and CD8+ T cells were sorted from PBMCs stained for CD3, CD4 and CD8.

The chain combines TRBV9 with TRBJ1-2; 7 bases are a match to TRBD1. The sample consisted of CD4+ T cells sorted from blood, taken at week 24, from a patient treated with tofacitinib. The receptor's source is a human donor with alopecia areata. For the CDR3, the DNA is TGTGCCAGCAGCCCGTACGACAGGGTGGGAAACTATGGCTACACCTTC. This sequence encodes CASSPYDRVGNYGYTF.